This TCR beta chain was sequenced in a study of graft-versus-host responses after intestinal transplantation. The wider study: Recipients underwent multivisceral, liver-intestinal, or isolated intestinal transplants.

Profiling relied on immunoSEQ multiplex PCR, and the TCRdb table lists in-frame clones only, not all of them. Of around 71,000 clones listed, approximately 92% are singletons. Broader study findings: GvH clones turned up in recipient marrow; some had shown up first in ileum or blood.

The germline CDR1 and CDR2 sequences are SGHRS and YFSETQ. The CDR3 extends over 15 amino acids. V shed 3 bases and J shed 2 bases, with 12 bases lying between them. Remarks on this clone: Antigen: not known.

This receptor was identified in a human patient who received an intestinal transplant, so some T cells may come from the graft donor. This specimen consisted of bone marrow, obtained 734 days after intestinal transplantation. V is TRBV5-1 and J is TRBJ2-1, with a possible D match to TRBD2 (6 bases). This CDR3 is CASSYATSTYNEQFF. The CDR3 DNA reads TGCGCCAGCAGCTACGCGACTAGTACCTACAATGAGCAGTTCTTC.